One T cell receptor (beta chain) is described in this entry. The antigen is unknown. This specimen comes from a study of cytomegalovirus exposure and HLA in healthy donors. Study background: Unique TCRs from HLA-typed donors, some 85 million of them, were held in an early data release.

The V gene end was trimmed by 6 bases and the J gene end by 4 bases; junction bases not matched to a gene: 6. The V gene's germline CDR1 is SNHLY and CDR2 FYNNEI. The CDR3 loop spans 14 amino acids. Overall study findings and caveats: Later examination showed HLA-associated TCR beta chains had greater clonal expansion than equally common others.

PCR was performed using 60 Vbeta and 13 Jbeta primers. Sequencing used immunoSEQ multiplex PCR; TCRdb keeps in-frame clones, though not all of them. The profile shows over 110,000 clones, 75% to 85% of them singletons. The sequencing sample was made of PBMCs. This receptor was obtained from a female donor in good health and CMV-seronegative. The V call is TRBV2, the J call TRBJ2-3; 8 bases align to TRBD1. CDR3: CASRGGQGADTQYF. CDR3 nucleotides: TGTGCCAGCAGGGGCGGACAGGGCGCAGATACGCAGTATTTT.